This T cell receptor beta chain was observed in a study of T cells after yellow fever vaccination (dated by TCRdb to about 2019). About the study as a whole: Libraries from fractions with low cell numbers were prepared with the SMART-Seq v4 Ultra Low Input RNA kit. To track T-cell clones before and after primary and booster YFV17D yellow fever vaccination, bulk TCR alpha and beta repertoires were sequenced longitudinally. Two healthy male donors, one aged 18 to 30 and one aged 30 to 40 years, made up the cohort. Blood was drawn at multiple timepoints before and after primary and secondary immunization, with bulk PBMC replicates and cell subsets isolated. Findings and caveats that apply to the study as a whole: Compared with the primary T-cell response, the secondary T-cell response was weaker but faster, peaking on day 5 rather than day 15. Because the study included only a couple of donors, the extent to which the findings can be generalized is limited. A small share of clonotypes occurred in both CD4 and CD8 compartments, likely arising from convergent recombination. After the booster, most clones that had expanded after primary vaccination were detected again (about 97% of CD4 and around 88% of CD8), suggesting broad maintenance of memory. Computational filtering was required because FACS-sorted repertoires could contain abundant contaminating clonotypes from the bulk population.

The label giving this sample's treatment or condition can be read as: live attenuated yellow fever vaccine strain. Two biological replicates of bulk PBMCs were collected at each blood-draw timepoint. A standard Ficoll-Paque protocol was used to isolate PBMCs from peripheral blood. TriZol was used to extract RNA from bulk PBMCs, from CD4 and CD8 fractions, and from dextramer-positive and dextramer-negative fractions. Sequencing relied on an Illumina NovaSeq 6000. TCR cDNA was synthesized by 5'RACE template switching, which introduced a universal primer site and unique molecular identifiers. Priming of cDNA synthesis was performed from both the TCR alpha and TCR beta constant segments. Library amplification involved two PCR steps, and the second step added sample barcodes and sequencing adapters. Sequencing of libraries was performed on Illumina HiSeq 2500 (2x100 bp) or NovaSeq (2x150 bp). As for the original processing: MIGEC handled demultiplexing of reads and collapsing into UMI consensus sequences, while MiXCR performed V(D)J alignment. Using edgeR on replicate PBMC samples, clonotypes were called vaccine-responding if FDR was below 0.01 and the log2 fold change was above 5 up to day 15. Each bulk clonotype was labeled CD4 or CD8 based on which sequenced repertoire, CD4 or CD8, contained the clonotype at higher abundance. TCRdb passed the public sequencing reads through fastp at Q25 and MiXCR, retaining productive beta sequences. Records with the same CDR3 protein are collapsed into one entry carrying the most frequent genes and DNA. The V and J calls were not made by the authors but by TCRdb's processing. This sample is represented by 250,000 to 400,000 distinct CDR3 sequences; over 3.5% of them were singletons. The ten biggest clones cover roughly 25% of the sample.

The V and J ends are trimmed by 4 bases and 6 bases, leaving 18 bases between them. The cysteine opens and the phenylalanine closes a CDR3 of 15 amino acids. Just the 45-base CDR3 DNA is kept, in frame starting at base 1. According to the germline V gene, CDR1 reads MNHEY and CDR2 reads SVGAGI. As concerns this clonotype: What this receptor recognizes is not known. The record has no base qualities; no much larger clone is one base away.

The sequencing here drew on PBMCs, taken 5 days after the yellow fever booster vaccination. The TCR sequence derives from a man between 18 and 35 years old who received the YFV17D yellow fever vaccine. This chain joins TRBV6-5 to TRBJ2-5, with the D gene tentatively TRBD1 or TRBD2, based on 6 matching bases in each. The DNA sequence is TGTGCCAGCAGTTCCGCCGCCGGGGGCGAAAAGACCCAGTACTTC. It specifies CASSSAAGGEKTQYF.